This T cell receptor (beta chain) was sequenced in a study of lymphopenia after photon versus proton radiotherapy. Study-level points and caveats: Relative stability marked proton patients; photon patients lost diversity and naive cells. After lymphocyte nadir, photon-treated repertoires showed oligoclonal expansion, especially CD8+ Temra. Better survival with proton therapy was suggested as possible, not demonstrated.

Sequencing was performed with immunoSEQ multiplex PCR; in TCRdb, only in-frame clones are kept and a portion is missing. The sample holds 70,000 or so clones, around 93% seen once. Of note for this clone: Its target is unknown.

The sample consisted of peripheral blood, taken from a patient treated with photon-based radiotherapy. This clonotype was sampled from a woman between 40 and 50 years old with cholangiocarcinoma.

DNA of the CDR3: TGTGCCAGCTCACCATTGGGACAGGGGTTGAGGGGCGTCGAAAAACTGTTTTTT. It translates to CASSPLGQGLRGVEKLFF. This chain links TRBV18 with TRBJ1-4, with 10 bases that match TRBD1. The germline V gene encodes CDR1 KGHSH and CDR2 LQKENI. V was pared by 2 bases and J by 8 bases, with 14 bases of the junction left unmatched. This CDR3 spans 18 amino acids.